The clone carrying this T cell receptor beta chain was detected many times. Time point reported: sample taken at primary tumor resection. Whole RNA obtained from tumor, nontumor lung or frozen PBMC underwent sequencing without sorting. These data come from a study of spatial heterogeneity in lung cancer. One entry per CDR3 protein results from TCRdb running MiXCR on the 5' RACE reads. Among tens of thousands of distinct CDR3 sequences listed, 5.8% were seen once. Germline V gene lookup returns CDR1 KGHSH and CDR2 LQKENI. The CDR3 consists of 15 residues. V lost 1 base, J lost 4 bases, and 11 bases lay in between.

The sample consisted of PBMCs, taken at surgery. This clonotype was sampled from a male donor with early-stage non-small cell lung cancer. The rearrangement joins TRBV18 to TRBJ2-1; D perhaps matches TRBD1 (5 bases). The CDR3 DNA reads TGTGCCAGCTCACCACAGGGGCCCTTATACAATGAGCAGTTCTTC. Translating gives CASSPQGPLYNEQFF.